The 8 T cell receptor beta chains below were found in one sample sequenced in a study of CD8 T cells in Susac syndrome. The RNA input was roughly 0.45 to 1 ug, and it was reverse transcribed with random hexamers. TCRdb re-called the immunoSEQ multiplex PCR reads through MiXCR, storing one row per CDR3 protein. The data hold fewer than 200,000 distinct CDR3 sequences, with approximately 94% observed a single time. The sample comprised CD4+ T cells from PBMCs. These receptors all come from a human donor with Susac syndrome.

The chain is built from TRBV12-3 or TRBV12-4 and TRBJ2-2; D is possibly TRBD1 (5 bases). CDR3 length equals 15 residues. V gave up 9 bases and J gave up 1 base, with 15 bases separating them. The CDR3 sequence: CASRSGPQNTGELFF. CDR3 nucleotide sequence: TGTGCCAGTCGTTCAGGGCCTCAGAACACCGGGGAGCTGTTTTTT.

The chain has TRBV6-6 and TRBJ2-5; D tentatively reads TRBD1 or TRBD2 (5 bases each). The germline gives CDR1 MNHNY, CDR2 SVGAGI (reference sequence). V was trimmed by 7 bases and J by 4 bases, leaving 22 bases between them. The CDR3 contains 16 residues. In nucleotides, the CDR3 is TGTGCCAGCACCACTCCGGTAGAGGGGTATGGAGAGACCCAGTACTTC. Translating gives CASTTPVEGYGETQYF.

V usage is TRBV20-1 and J usage is TRBJ2-3, with 8 bases identical to TRBD2. This CDR3 has 14 residues. Unmatched junction bases numbered 10, after V lost 7 bases and J lost 4 bases. CDR1 and CDR2 (germline): DFQATT, SNEGSKA (reference sequence). CDR3 amino acids: CSVRRGAFADTQYF. In DNA, the CDR3 is TGCAGTGTTCGGCGGGGGGCCTTTGCAGATACGCAGTATTTT.

V gene TRBV6-2 or TRBV6-3 combines with J gene TRBJ1-1; no firm D call. The CDR3 is 16 residues long. CDR1 is MNHEY, CDR2 SVGEGT, per germline. The V end lost 2 bases, the J end lost 0 bases, and 13 bases lay between the germline ends. CDR3 residues: CASSYLRRLMNTEAFF. The DNA of the CDR3 is TGTGCCAGCAGTTACCTTAGGCGCCTTATGAACACTGAAGCTTTCTTT.

The rearrangement joins TRBV20-1 to TRBJ1-1; unclear D gene. Trimming took off 7 bases at V and 3 bases at J, with 12 bases between the two ends. Germline V gene sequence: CDR1 DFQATT, CDR2 SNEGSKA (reference sequence). This CDR3 has 12 amino acids. CDR3 region: CSVRSGYTEAFF. The CDR3 coding sequence is TGCAGTGTTCGCTCTGGGTACACTGAAGCTTTCTTT.

The chain combines TRBV5-4 with TRBJ2-7, with D unresolved. Germline V gene sequence: CDR1 SGHNT, CDR2 YYREEE (reference sequence). V lost 3 bases and J lost 6, with 13 bases in between. The CDR3 spans 13 residues. The CDR3 DNA reads as TGTGCCAGCAGCTCCTACACCCCGGGCGAGCAGTACTTC. Its translation: CASSSYTPGEQYF.

The chain has TRBV4-1 and TRBJ1-2; D is possibly TRBD1 (6 bases). CDR3 length: 15 residues. From germline, CDR1 is MGHRA and CDR2 YSYEKL. V lost 5 bases to trimming and J lost 4 bases, with 17 bases between them. CDR3: CASSAAGGAGYGYTF. CDR3 bases: TGCGCCAGCAGCGCAGCCGGGGGGGCCGGCTATGGCTACACCTTC.

The chain has TRBV5-1 and TRBJ1-2; no reliable D call. This CDR3 is built from 14 residues. Deletions cut 1 base from V and 2 bases from J, with 9 bases between. The germline gives CDR1 SGHRS, CDR2 YFSETQ. CDR3 DNA: TGCGCCAGCAGCTTGCTAGAGGGAAACTATGGCTACACCTTC. Protein: CASSLLEGNYGYTF.